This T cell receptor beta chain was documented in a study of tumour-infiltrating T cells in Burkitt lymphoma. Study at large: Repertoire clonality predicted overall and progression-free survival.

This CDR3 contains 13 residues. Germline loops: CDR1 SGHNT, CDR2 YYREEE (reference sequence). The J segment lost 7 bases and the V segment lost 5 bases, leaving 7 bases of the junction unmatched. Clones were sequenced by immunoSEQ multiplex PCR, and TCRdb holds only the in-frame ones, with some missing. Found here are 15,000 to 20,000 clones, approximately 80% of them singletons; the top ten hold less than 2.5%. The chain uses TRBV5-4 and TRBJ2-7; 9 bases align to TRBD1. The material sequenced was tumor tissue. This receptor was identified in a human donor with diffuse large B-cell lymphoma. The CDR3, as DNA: TGTGCCAGCAGTTTGCTGACAGGGGGGGAGCAGTACTTC. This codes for CASSLLTGGEQYF.